This TCR beta chain was recovered during a study of blood T cell repertoires in COVID-19. In germline, CDR1 is MNHEY, CDR2 SVGAGI. Deletions cut 6 bases from V and 5 bases from J, with 14 bases between. This CDR3 region has 14 residues. Assay: immunoSEQ multiplex PCR; the TCRdb copy retains only in-frame clones and omits some. The sample yields about 300,000 clones, roughly 82% seen once. This TCR was sampled from a woman between 45 and 65 years old with acute or convalescent COVID-19. The chain recombines TRBV6-5 with TRBJ1-5, with D maybe TRBD1 (5 bases). The sequencing sample was made of peripheral blood. The CDR3, as DNA: TGTGCCAGCAGCCGAGAGACGGGGGATCAGCCCCAGCATTTT. It is translated as CASSRETGDQPQHF.